This TCR beta chain was retrieved from a study of blood T cells in healthy people across ages. General study results and limits: Across the age range, TCR beta diversity per million T cells fell in a roughly linear way.

Per the germline V gene, CDR1 is DFQATT and CDR2 is SNEGSKA (reference sequence). This CDR3 region has 15 residues. V gave up 3 bases and J gave up 2 bases, with 16 bases separating them. Using a J-beta primer mix together with a sample-barcoded 5' primer, a second PCR was run for roughly 6 to 11 cycles. In TCRdb, the 5' RACE reads were re-called with MiXCR into one record per CDR3 protein. Of approximately 780,000 distinct CDR3 sequences listed, roughly 26% are singletons. With regard to this clonotype: Its matching antigen is unknown.

The data were also submitted as part of a second study, on T cells of mothers and their children.

The chain combines TRBV20-1 with TRBJ1-2, with D possibly TRBD1 on 6 matching bases. This receptor was obtained from a boy aged 10-17 years in good health. The specimen was blood. The CDR3 coding sequence is TGCAGTGCTAGTCCCCCGCAGGGGCAAAACTATGGCTACACCTTC. Its protein is CSASPPQGQNYGYTF.